Here is one T cell receptor beta chain with its context. The data belong to a study of blood T cell repertoires in COVID-19. Study in general: Samples of COVID-19 (acute and convalescent) were obtained from the United States, Italy and Spain. PBMCs, B-cell-depleted T cells, or T cells provided the cDNA or gDNA that made up the material.

V lost 4 bases and J lost 5, with 10 bases in between. The CDR3 has 13 residues. Germline-derived CDR1 and CDR2 are SNHLY and FYNNEI. Everyone who took part was about 18 to 89 years old, and they came from roughly 25 US areas. Which cohort a participant joined came from the clinical history participants gave. Clones were read by immunoSEQ multiplex PCR, and TCRdb kept only the in-frame ones, dropping some. The sample consists of roughly 250,000 clones, around 88% of them appearing once. This rearrangement joins TRBV2 to TRBJ2-3; D is undetermined. The sample taken for sequencing was PBMCs or T cells enriched from blood (not recorded which). The source of this sequence is a woman between 40 and 55 years old with acute COVID-19. CDR3 in amino acids: CASSALDGDTQYF. In DNA form, the CDR3 reads TGTGCCAGCAGTGCCCTAGATGGAGATACGCAGTATTTT.